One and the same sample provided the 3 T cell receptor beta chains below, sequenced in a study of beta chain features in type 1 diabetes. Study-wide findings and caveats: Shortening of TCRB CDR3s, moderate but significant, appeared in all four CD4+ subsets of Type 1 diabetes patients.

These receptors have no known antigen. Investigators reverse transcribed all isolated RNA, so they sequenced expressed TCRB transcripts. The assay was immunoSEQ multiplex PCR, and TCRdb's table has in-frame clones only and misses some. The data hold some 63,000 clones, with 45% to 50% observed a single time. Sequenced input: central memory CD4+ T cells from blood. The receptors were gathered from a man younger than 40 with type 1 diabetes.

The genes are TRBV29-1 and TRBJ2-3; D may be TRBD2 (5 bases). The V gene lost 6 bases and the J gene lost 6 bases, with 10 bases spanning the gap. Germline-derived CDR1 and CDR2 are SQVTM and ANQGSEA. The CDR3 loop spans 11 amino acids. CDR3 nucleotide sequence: TGCAGCGTCTCTGGGGAGGATACGCAGTATTTT. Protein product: CSVSGEDTQYF.

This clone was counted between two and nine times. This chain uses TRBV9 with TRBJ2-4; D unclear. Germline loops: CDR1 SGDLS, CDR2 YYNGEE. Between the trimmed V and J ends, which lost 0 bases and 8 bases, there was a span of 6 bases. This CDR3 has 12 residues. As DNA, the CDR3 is TGTGCCAGCAGCGTAGACGGGTACATTCAGTACTTC. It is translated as CASSVDGYIQYF.

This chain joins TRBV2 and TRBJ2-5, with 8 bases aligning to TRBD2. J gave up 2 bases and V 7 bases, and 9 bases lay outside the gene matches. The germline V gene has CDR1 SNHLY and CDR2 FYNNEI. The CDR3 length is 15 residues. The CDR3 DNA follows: TGTGCCAGCACCCCGACAGCGGGGGTTCAAGAGACCCAGTACTTC. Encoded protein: CASTPTAGVQETQYF. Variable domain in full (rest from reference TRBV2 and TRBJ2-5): EPEVTQTPSHQVTQMGQEVILRCVPISNHLYFYWYRQILGQKVEFLVSFYNNEISEKSEIFDDQFSVERPDGSNFTLKIRSTKLEDSAMYFCASTPTAGVQETQYFGPGTRLLVL.